The 29 T cell receptor beta chains listed next were all sequenced from one sample in a study of T cell responses to AZD1222 COVID-19 vaccine. Here immunoSEQ multiplex PCR was the method, and the copy in TCRdb shows in-frame clones only, minus some. The sample lists about 130,000 clones; approximately 84% were seen once. The sequences come from peripheral blood, collected on day 0 of AZD1222 vaccination. The receptors derive from an adult in good health.

The J gene is TRBJ2-2, the V gene TRBV27; D not certain. This CDR3 region has 16 residues. Germline CDR1 MNHEY, CDR2 SMNVEV (reference sequence). Trimming removed 5 bases from V and 0 bases from J, with 13 bases in between. The CDR3 coding sequence is TGTGCCAGCAGTCCGTTTAGGAGTGCGAACACCGGGGAGCTGTTTTTT. As protein: CASSPFRSANTGELFF.

V usage is TRBV5-1 and J usage is TRBJ1-2, with 7 bases that match TRBD1. The CDR3 is made up of 14 amino acids. V lost 5 bases to trimming and J lost 6 bases; unmatched junction nucleotides: 10. Germline V lookup: CDR1 SGHRS, CDR2 YFSETQ. The CDR3 nucleotides read TGCGCCAGCAGTCGAGACAGGGTTGGGGATGGCTACACCTTC. This gives the protein CASSRDRVGDGYTF.

The table lists this clone with a few counts. The chain uses TRBV28 and TRBJ1-5; D unclear. The V end lost 10 bases, the J end lost 6 bases, and 13 bases lay between the germline ends. Germline V CDR1 and CDR2: MDHEN, SYDVKM. The CDR3 has 12 amino acids. For the CDR3, the DNA is TGTGCCATCGCGGGCTCACGTCAGCCCCAGCATTTT. This encodes CAIAGSRQPQHF.

The V call is TRBV11-2, the J call TRBJ1-4, with unresolved D. Between the trimmed V and J ends, which lost 1 base and 7 bases, there was a span of 13 bases. The germline CDR1 and CDR2 sequences are SGHAT and FQNNGV. The length of the CDR3 is 15 residues. CDR3: CASSLAEGQFEKLFF. Written as DNA, the CDR3 is TGTGCCAGCAGCTTAGCGGAGGGTCAGTTTGAAAAACTGTTTTTT.

J is TRBJ1-2 and V is TRBV11-2; a possible D gene is TRBD1 (5 bases). This CDR3 is built from 14 residues. Trimming stripped 2 bases from V and 7 bases from J, with 14 bases between. Germline values: CDR1 SGHAT, CDR2 FQNNGV. The CDR3 bases are TGTGCCAGCAGCTTAACCGGGGGGTATCGTGGCTACACCTTC. This encodes CASSLTGGYRGYTF.

The CDR3 DNA follows: TGTGCCAGCAGTTTCGACACTTACACTGAAGCTTTCTTT. This sequence encodes CASSFDTYTEAFF. This chain uses TRBV6-5 with TRBJ1-1; D is undetermined. Per the germline V gene, CDR1 is MNHEY and CDR2 is SVGAGI. This CDR3 is 13 amino acids long. V was clipped by 4 bases and J by 3 bases, with 9 bases between them.

The V call is TRBV6-2 or TRBV6-3, the J call TRBJ2-6; 7 bases line up with TRBD1. Germline V gene lookup returns CDR1 MNHEY and CDR2 SVGEGT. This CDR3 is 18 amino acids long. V trimming: 2 bases; J trimming: 0 bases; junction bases outside the gene matches: 7. CDR3: CASSYHAGGASGANVLTF. The CDR3 nucleotides read TGTGCCAGCAGTTACCATGCAGGGGGAGCCTCTGGGGCCAACGTCCTGACTTTC.

The V gene is TRBV7-9, the J gene TRBJ1-3, with D unclear. Deletions cut 3 bases from V and 3 bases from J, with 9 bases between. This CDR3 spans 14 amino acids. Germline assignment: CDR1 SEHNR and CDR2 FQNEAQ (reference sequence). CDR3 residues: CASSFSVDGNTIYF. CDR3 DNA: TGTGCCAGCAGCTTTTCGGTTGATGGAAACACCATATATTTT.

The rearrangement links TRBV9 to TRBJ2-3; no firm D call. Germline assignment: CDR1 SGDLS and CDR2 YYNGEE. This CDR3 spans 15 amino acids. V was shortened by 3 bases and J by 0 bases, with 11 bases between the two germline ends. The CDR3 bases are TGTGCCAGCAGCGCCCGGACCGATAGCACAGATACGCAGTATTTT. It codes for CASSARTDSTDTQYF. The variable domain in full, with the rest retrieved from reference TRBV9 and TRBJ2-3, is DSGVTQTPKHLITATGQRVTLRCSPRSGDLSVYWYQQSLDQGLQFLIQYYNGEERAKGNILERFSAQQFPDLHSELNLSSLELGDSALYFCASSARTDSTDTQYFGPGTRLTVL.

The chain carries TRBV28 and TRBJ2-7, with 12 bases lining up with TRBD1. CDR1 and CDR2 from the germline V gene are MDHEN and SYDVKM. This CDR3 comprises 17 residues. The V segment lost 2 bases and the J segment 3 bases; nucleotides outside the gene matches: 8. The CDR3, as DNA: TGTGCCAGCAGTTTAGGCGGGACAGGGGGCTTACTCTACGAGCAGTACTTC. This codes for CASSLGGTGGLLYEQYF.

This clone was detected only once. This chain joins TRBV18 and TRBJ2-5, with a weak D call TRBD1 (6 bases). Trimming shortened V by 3 bases and J by 5 bases, and 13 bases separated the two germline ends. Germline CDR1 reads KGHSH; CDR2 reads LQKENI. The CDR3 is 14 amino acids. For the CDR3, the DNA is TGTGCCAGCTCACCGAGGCAGGGGAGCGAGACCCAGTACTTC. This encodes CASSPRQGSETQYF.

The rearrangement links TRBV7-3 to TRBJ2-2; TRBD1 agrees at 10 bases. Germline assignment: CDR1 SGHTA and CDR2 FQGTGA. The trim removed 4 bases at V and 8 bases at J, leaving 7 bases unmatched. CDR3 size: 15 residues. CDR3 sequence reads: CASSSRQGASGELFF. The CDR3 DNA reads as TGTGCCAGCAGCTCCAGACAGGGGGCAAGTGGGGAGCTGTTTTTT.

The genes are TRBV4-1 and TRBJ1-2; D is unclear. This CDR3 has 15 residues. Between the trimmed V and J ends, which lost 4 bases and 3 bases, there was a span of 15 bases. Germline CDR1 is MGHRA and CDR2 is YSYEKL. The CDR3 reads CASSPAVTTYYGYTF. CDR3 nucleotide sequence: TGCGCCAGCAGCCCCGCGGTGACGACCTACTATGGCTACACCTTC.

This CDR3 is CASSLRDRGLFEQYF. Here the CDR3 DNA reads TGCGCCAGCAGCCTTCGGGACAGGGGGCTTTTCGAGCAGTACTTC. The chain is built from TRBV5-1 and TRBJ2-7; TRBD1 matches at 12 bases. Germline CDR1 SGHRS, CDR2 YFSETQ. There are 15 residues in the CDR3. V trimming: 4 bases; J trimming: 6 bases; junction bases outside the gene matches: 8.

CDR3 coding DNA: TGCAGCGTTGCTTTCACCCGGGAGACCCAGTACTTC. Protein product: CSVAFTRETQYF. The chain employs TRBV29-1 and TRBJ2-5; D unclear. This CDR3 region has 12 residues. V lost 4 bases and J lost 5, with 11 bases in between. CDR1 SQVTM and CDR2 ANQGSEA come from the germline V gene.

The chain is built from TRBV7-9 and TRBJ1-2; 9 bases fit TRBD1. Germline CDR1 and CDR2: SEHNR and FQNEAQ (reference sequence). The CDR3 totals 17 residues. V lost 0 bases to trimming and J lost 4 bases; unmatched junction nucleotides: 9. DNA of the CDR3: TGTGCCAGCAGCTTAGCGCAAGCGGGACAGGGCGCCTATGGCTACACCTTC. It is translated as CASSLAQAGQGAYGYTF.

V gene TRBV5-1 combines with J gene TRBJ1-2, with D unclear. V was trimmed by 0 bases and J by 0 bases, leaving 9 bases between them. There are 15 residues in the CDR3. Germline V lookup: CDR1 SGHRS, CDR2 YFSETQ. Here the CDR3 reads CASSLGKISNYGYTF. The CDR3 region has the DNA TGCGCCAGCAGCTTGGGGAAGATTTCTAACTATGGCTACACCTTC. Looking up the rest from reference TRBV5-1 and TRBJ1-2 gives the full variable domain: KAGVTQTPRYLIKTRGQQVTLSCSPISGHRSVSWYQQTPGQGLQFLFEYFSETQRNKGNFPGRFSGRQFSNSRSEMNVSTLELGDSALYLCASSLGKISNYGYTFGSGTRLTVV.

The rearrangement links TRBV24-1 to TRBJ2-3, with a tentative D call TRBD1 (6 bases). V lost 4 bases and J 4 bases, leaving 14 bases between the germline ends. Germline assignment: CDR1 KGHDR and CDR2 SFDVKD. The CDR3 length is 15 residues. CDR3 in amino acids: CATSDQQGFADTQYF. The CDR3 DNA is TGTGCCACCAGTGACCAACAGGGATTCGCAGATACGCAGTATTTT.

The V gene is TRBV15, the J gene TRBJ1-1; 9 positions agree with TRBD1. V lost 0 bases, J lost 4 bases, and 3 bases stayed unmatched. Germline loops: CDR1 LNHNV, CDR2 YYDKDF (reference sequence). The CDR3 runs to 15 residues. The CDR3 sequence is CATSRDLDRGTEAFF. CDR3 coding DNA: TGTGCCACCAGCAGAGATCTGGACAGGGGCACTGAAGCTTTCTTT.

Here the CDR3 reads CASSPRKTGFNGYTF. The CDR3, as DNA: TGTGCCAGCAGCCCCAGGAAAACAGGGTTTAATGGCTACACCTTC. J is TRBJ1-2 and V is TRBV5-6; tentatively, D is TRBD1 (6 bases). V dropped 4 bases and J dropped 6 bases, with 19 bases sitting between them. The CDR3 length is 15 residues. Germline loops: CDR1 SGHDT, CDR2 YYEEEE. The variable domain in full, with the rest retrieved from reference TRBV5-6 and TRBJ1-2, is DAGVTQSPTHLIKTRGQQVTLRCSPKSGHDTVSWYQQALGQGPQFIFQYYEEEERQRGNFPDRFSGHQFPNYSSELNVNALLLGDSALYLCASSPRKTGFNGYTFGSGTRLTVV.

V usage is TRBV6-6 and J usage is TRBJ1-5; 9 bases are shared with TRBD1. The CDR3 runs to 14 residues. V lost 5 bases to trimming and J lost 9 bases; unmatched junction nucleotides: 8. Germline V gives CDR1 MNHNY, CDR2 SVGAGI (reference sequence). CDR3 DNA sequence: TGTGCCAGCAGTACTGACAGGGGGAGAGGGCCCCAGCATTTT. This encodes CASSTDRGRGPQHF.

V usage is TRBV6-6 and J usage is TRBJ1-1, with TRBD1 matching over 7 bases. Trimming at V came to 4 bases and at J to 0 bases, leaving 5 bases not matched to a gene. Germline CDR1 reads MNHNY; CDR2 reads SVGAGI (reference sequence). CDR3 size: 15 residues. This CDR3 is CASSWGDSVNTEAFF. The CDR3 DNA sequence: TGTGCCAGCAGTTGGGGGGACAGTGTGAACACTGAAGCTTTCTTT.

This rearrangement joins TRBV6-6 to TRBJ1-2; D remains unclear. From germline, CDR1 is MNHNY and CDR2 SVGAGI (reference sequence). CDR3 size: 14 residues. The germline V and J ends were trimmed by 2 bases and 5 bases, with 12 bases remaining between them. DNA of the CDR3: TGTGCCAGCAGTTACACGGGAGGAGTATATGGCTACACCTTC. As protein: CASSYTGGVYGYTF.

The V gene is TRBV28, the J gene TRBJ1-5, with D maybe TRBD1 (5 bases). This CDR3 is built from 16 residues. Looked up from germline, CDR1 is MDHEN and CDR2 is SYDVKM. The V end lost 3 bases, the J end lost 1 base, and 13 bases lay between the germline ends. The CDR3 coding sequence is TGTGCCAGCAGTTTGGTTCCAGGGTTGAGCAATCAGCCCCAGCATTTT. Amino acids: CASSLVPGLSNQPQHF.

The chain is built from TRBV20-1 and TRBJ2-2, with a tentative D call TRBD2 (5 bases). V was shortened by 3 bases and J by 5 bases, with 10 bases between the two germline ends. This CDR3 is built from 13 residues. The germline V gene has CDR1 DFQATT and CDR2 SNEGSKA (reference sequence). The DNA of the CDR3 is TGCAGTGCTAGTGGGCGGGTAACCGGGGAGCTGTTTTTT. The encoded protein is CSASGRVTGELFF.

The chain combines TRBV5-6 with TRBJ2-3; D is ambiguous. V lost 1 base to trimming and J lost 2 bases, with 8 bases between them. The CDR3 length is 14 residues. The V gene's germline CDR1 is SGHDT and CDR2 YYEEEE. Here the CDR3 DNA reads TGTGCCAGCAGCTTGACGGGTTTCACAGATACGCAGTATTTT. This sequence encodes CASSLTGFTDTQYF. The full variable domain, completed using reference TRBV5-6 and TRBJ2-3, is DAGVTQSPTHLIKTRGQQVTLRCSPKSGHDTVSWYQQALGQGPQFIFQYYEEEERQRGNFPDRFSGHQFPNYSSELNVNALLLGDSALYLCASSLTGFTDTQYFGPGTRLTVL.

The genes are TRBV18 and TRBJ2-7; 7 bases are a match to TRBD1. This CDR3 has 13 residues. CDR1 and CDR2 (germline): KGHSH, LQKENI. Trimming at V came to 6 bases and at J to 1 base, leaving 3 bases not matched to a gene. The CDR3 spells CASSKGQSYEQYF. CDR3 nucleotide sequence: TGTGCCAGCTCTAAGGGACAGTCCTACGAGCAGTACTTC.

This chain joins TRBV28 and TRBJ1-2, with TRBD1 identical over 8 bases. After removal of 6 bases from V and 4 bases from J, the junction contained 4 bases not matched to a gene. This CDR3 has 13 amino acids. The germline gives CDR1 MDHEN, CDR2 SYDVKM. The CDR3 sequence is CASRPGQGYGYTF. CDR3 nucleotide sequence: TGTGCCAGCAGGCCTGGACAGGGCTATGGCTACACCTTC.

V gene TRBV6-2 or TRBV6-3 combines with J gene TRBJ2-5; the match to TRBD2 covers 9 bases. CDR3 size: 16 residues. Germline lookup yields CDR1 MNHEY and CDR2 SVGEGT. V dropped 4 bases and J dropped 5; count of bases not matched to a gene: 11. CDR3 protein: CASSLGSGGPRETQYF. CDR3 bases: TGTGCCAGCAGTTTGGGTAGCGGGGGCCCGAGGGAGACCCAGTACTTC.